This T cell receptor beta chain was identified during a study of T-cell reconstitution after alpha-beta-depleted transplantation in children. A TCRbeta library incorporating unique molecular identifiers was prepared. TCRdb ran MiXCR on the PCR reads and lists one entry per CDR3 protein. The sample contains about 610,000 distinct CDR3 sequences, 10% to 13% of which appear only once. Germline loops: CDR1 SQVTM, CDR2 ANQGSEA. The CDR3 has 15 residues. V lost 5 bases and J lost 0; bases outside the gene matches: 6. This clonotype was seen a few times. The chain is built from TRBV29-1 and TRBJ2-7; 11 bases match TRBD2. This receptor was taken from a human donor who donated a stem cell graft to a child with acute myeloid leukemia. Sequenced material: PBMCs from the stem cell graft donor, taken from the stem cell graft. In DNA, the CDR3 is TGCAGCGTTCCCAAGACTAGCGGGGCCTCCTACGAGCAGTACTTC. It is translated as CSVPKTSGASYEQYF.